The source of this TCR beta chain is a study of T-cell memory formation after mild COVID-19. TCRdb reprocessed the 5' RACE reads via MiXCR and lists one record per CDR3 protein. The table lists roughly 600,000 distinct CDR3 sequences, 15% to 20% of them singletons. The CDR3 spans 15 residues. Trimming removed 5 bases from V and 5 bases from J; junction bases left unmatched: 11. Germline CDR1 is SEHNR and CDR2 is FQNEAQ (reference sequence). V is TRBV7-9 and J is TRBJ1-2; TRBD1 aligns across 7 bases. This clonotype originated in an adult woman who had mild COVID-19 (a few samples of this study predate the infection). Cell type and time point are not known. Input material: PBMCs or a T cell subset sorted from them (not recorded which). CDR3 DNA: TGTGCCAGCAGCGTCAACCCGGGACAGATTTATGGCTACACCTTC. This sequence encodes CASSVNPGQIYGYTF.